Listed below are T cell receptor beta chains from one sample, sequenced in a study of cytomegalovirus exposure and HLA in healthy donors. This table comes from immunoSEQ multiplex PCR, and its TCRdb copy is limited to in-frame clones, with some not included. The sample yields roughly 49,000 clones, approximately 95% seen once. Input material: PBMCs. Receptor source: a woman between 18 and 29 years old in good health and CMV-seropositive. Both conserved end residues are part of each CDR3. Fields, in order: V gene, CDR3 length, D gene, J gene, CDR3 protein, CDR3 DNA. D genes are given only for firm matches.

v_call: TRBV11-2; cdr3_length: 15; d_call: .; j_call: TRBJ2-3; cdr3_aa: CASSFWGRGSDTQYF; cdr3_nt: TGTGCCAGCAGCTTTTGGGGAAGGGGTAGTGATACGCAGTATTTT
v_call: TRBV15; cdr3_length: 13; d_call: .; j_call: TRBJ1-4; cdr3_aa: CATRYGANEKLFF; cdr3_nt: TGTGCCACCCGCTATGGAGCTAATGAAAAACTGTTTTTT
v_call: TRBV5-1; cdr3_length: 17; d_call: .; j_call: TRBJ2-2; cdr3_aa: CASSLEVSGPNTGELFF; cdr3_nt: TGCGCCAGCAGCTTGGAGGTTAGCGGCCCGAACACCGGGGAGCTGTTTTTT
v_call: TRBV5-1; cdr3_length: 15; d_call: .; j_call: TRBJ2-7; cdr3_aa: CASSLVGGLSHEQYF; cdr3_nt: TGCGCCAGCAGCTTGGTTGGCGGACTTTCGCACGAGCAGTACTTC
v_call: TRBV6-1; cdr3_length: 15; d_call: TRBD2; j_call: TRBJ2-5; cdr3_aa: CASKLAGVESETQYF; cdr3_nt: TGTGCCAGCAAACTAGCGGGAGTAGAGTCAGAGACCCAGTACTTC
v_call: TRBV30; cdr3_length: 16; d_call: .; j_call: TRBJ2-6; cdr3_aa: CACRRQVPSGANVLTF; cdr3_nt: TGTGCCTGCAGGAGACAGGTCCCCTCTGGGGCCAACGTCCTGACTTTC
v_call: TRBV20-1; cdr3_length: 11; d_call: .; j_call: TRBJ1-2; cdr3_aa: CSATGDYGYTF; cdr3_nt: TGCAGTGCTACGGGAGACTATGGCTACACCTTC
v_call: TRBV11-2; cdr3_length: 13; d_call: .; j_call: TRBJ2-5; cdr3_aa: CASSLDSQETQYF; cdr3_nt: TGTGCCAGCAGCTTAGACAGCCAAGAGACCCAGTACTTC
v_call: TRBV11-2; cdr3_length: 16; d_call: .; j_call: TRBJ2-3; cdr3_aa: CASSSGRAGRTDTQYF; cdr3_nt: TGTGCCAGCAGCTCAGGCAGGGCCGGGAGAACAGATACGCAGTATTTT
v_call: TRBV6-5; cdr3_length: 14; d_call: .; j_call: TRBJ2-7; cdr3_aa: CASRPSDSFYEQYF; cdr3_nt: TGTGCCAGCCGCCCATCGGACAGCTTCTACGAGCAGTACTTC
v_call: TRBV5-5; cdr3_length: 15; d_call: .; j_call: TRBJ2-3; cdr3_aa: CASSLVAGRTDTQYF; cdr3_nt: TGTGCCAGCAGCTTGGTTGCGGGCCGGACAGATACGCAGTATTTT
v_call: TRBV19; cdr3_length: 15; d_call: .; j_call: TRBJ2-3; cdr3_aa: CASSTQGRSTDTQYF; cdr3_nt: TGTGCCAGTTCAACCCAGGGCCGTAGCACAGATACGCAGTATTTT
v_call: TRBV7-6; cdr3_length: 16; d_call: .; j_call: TRBJ2-2; cdr3_aa: CASSLERGRGTGELFF; cdr3_nt: TGTGCCAGCAGCTTAGAAAGGGGGAGAGGAACCGGGGAGCTGTTTTTT
v_call: TRBV5-1; cdr3_length: 18; d_call: TRBD2; j_call: TRBJ2-7; cdr3_aa: CASSLVVGGSGGSYEQYF; cdr3_nt: TGCGCCAGCAGCTTGGTCGTAGGGGGGAGCGGGGGCTCCTACGAGCAGTACTTC
v_call: TRBV30; cdr3_length: 14; d_call: TRBD1; j_call: TRBJ1-1; cdr3_aa: CAWTPSGQGLEAFF; cdr3_nt: TGTGCCTGGACCCCATCCGGACAGGGTCTGGAAGCTTTCTTT
v_call: TRBV14; cdr3_length: 17; d_call: .; j_call: TRBJ2-7; cdr3_aa: CASSPPDKKRRTYEQYF; cdr3_nt: TGTGCCAGCAGCCCCCCTGACAAAAAGCGGAGGACCTACGAGCAGTACTTC